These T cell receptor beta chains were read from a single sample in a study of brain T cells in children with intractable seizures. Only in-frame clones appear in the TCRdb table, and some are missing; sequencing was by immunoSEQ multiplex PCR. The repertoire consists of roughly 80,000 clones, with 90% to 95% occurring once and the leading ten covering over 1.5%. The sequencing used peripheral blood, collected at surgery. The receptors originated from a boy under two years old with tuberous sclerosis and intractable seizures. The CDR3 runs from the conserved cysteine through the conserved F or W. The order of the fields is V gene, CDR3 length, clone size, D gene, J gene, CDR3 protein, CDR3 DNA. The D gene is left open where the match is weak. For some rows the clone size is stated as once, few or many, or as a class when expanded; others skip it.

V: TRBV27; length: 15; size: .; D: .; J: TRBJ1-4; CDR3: CASSLSSRRGEKLFF; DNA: TGTGCCAGCAGTTTATCGTCGCGTCGTGGAGAAAAACTGTTTTTT
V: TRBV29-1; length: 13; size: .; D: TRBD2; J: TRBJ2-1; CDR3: CSLQREKENEQFF; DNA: TGCAGCTTACAGCGGGAAAAGGAAAATGAGCAGTTCTTC
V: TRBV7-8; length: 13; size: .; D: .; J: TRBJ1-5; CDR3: CASSPLGNQPQHF; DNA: TGTGCCAGCAGCCCGCTGGGCAATCAGCCCCAGCATTTT
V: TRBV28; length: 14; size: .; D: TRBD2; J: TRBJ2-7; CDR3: CASRSGTRSYEQYF; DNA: TGTGCCAGCCGATCCGGGACTAGATCCTACGAGCAGTACTTC
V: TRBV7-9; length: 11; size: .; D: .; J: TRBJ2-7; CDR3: CASSLNHEQYF; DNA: TGTGCCAGCAGCTTGAACCACGAGCAGTACTTC
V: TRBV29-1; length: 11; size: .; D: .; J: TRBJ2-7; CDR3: CSVGREYEQYF; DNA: TGCAGCGTTGGCAGAGAATACGAGCAGTACTTC
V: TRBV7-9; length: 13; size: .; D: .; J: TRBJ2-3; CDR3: CASSLASTDTQYF; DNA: TGTGCCAGCAGCTTAGCCAGCACAGATACGCAGTATTTT
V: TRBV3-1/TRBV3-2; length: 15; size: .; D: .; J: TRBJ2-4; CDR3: CASSQGARARNIQYF; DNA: TGTGCCAGCAGCCAAGGGGCCCGGGCTAGAAACATTCAGTACTTC
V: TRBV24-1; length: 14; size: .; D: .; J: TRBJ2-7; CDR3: CATSDGDIPYEQYF; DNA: TGTGCCACCAGTGACGGGGACATACCCTACGAGCAGTACTTC
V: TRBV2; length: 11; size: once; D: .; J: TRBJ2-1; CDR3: CASRDDRVEFF; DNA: TGTGCCAGCAGGGACGACCGAGTAGAGTTCTTC
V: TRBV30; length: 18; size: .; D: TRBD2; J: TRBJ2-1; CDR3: CAWGFAHSGGPRYDEQFF; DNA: TGTGCCTGGGGCTTCGCCCACAGCGGGGGGCCCAGGTACGATGAGCAGTTCTTC
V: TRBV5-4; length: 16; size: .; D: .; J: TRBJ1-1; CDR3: CASSEKRGKGVTEAFF; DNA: TGTGCCAGCAGCGAAAAAAGGGGGAAAGGGGTCACTGAAGCTTTCTTT
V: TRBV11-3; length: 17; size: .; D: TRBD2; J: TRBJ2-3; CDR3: CASSLDRLAGDTDTQYF; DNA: TGTGCCAGCAGCTTAGACAGACTAGCGGGAGACACAGATACGCAGTATTTT
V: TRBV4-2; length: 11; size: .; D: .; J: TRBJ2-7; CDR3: CASSQAYEQYF; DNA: TGTGCCAGCAGCCAAGCCTACGAGCAGTACTTC
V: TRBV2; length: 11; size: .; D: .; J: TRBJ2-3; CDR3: CASSTGDTQYF; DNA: TGTGCCAGCAGTACGGGAGATACGCAGTATTTT
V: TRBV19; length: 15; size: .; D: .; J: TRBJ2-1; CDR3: CASTTGTKADNEQFF; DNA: TGTGCCAGTACCACTGGGACCAAAGCTGACAATGAGCAGTTCTTC
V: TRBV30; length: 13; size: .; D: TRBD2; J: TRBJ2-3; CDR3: CAWSPLAGDTQYF; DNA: TGTGCCTGGAGCCCCCTAGCGGGCGATACGCAGTATTTT
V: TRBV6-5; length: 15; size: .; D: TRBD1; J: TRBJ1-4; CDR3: CASSQLDRVNEKLFF; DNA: TGTGCCAGCAGTCAACTGGACAGGGTTAATGAAAAACTGTTTTTT
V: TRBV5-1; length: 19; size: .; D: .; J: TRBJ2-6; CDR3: CASSLVFRLGGSGANVLTF; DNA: TGCGCCAGCAGCTTGGTGTTTCGGTTGGGGGGCAGCGGGGCCAACGTCCTGACTTTC
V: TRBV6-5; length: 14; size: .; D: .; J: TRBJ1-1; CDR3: CASSYLREITEAFF; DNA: TGTGCCAGCAGTTATCTCAGGGAGATCACTGAAGCTTTCTTT
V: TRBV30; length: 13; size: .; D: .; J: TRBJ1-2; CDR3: CAWNSEQGYGYTF; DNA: TGTGCCTGGAATAGTGAACAGGGTTATGGCTACACCTTC
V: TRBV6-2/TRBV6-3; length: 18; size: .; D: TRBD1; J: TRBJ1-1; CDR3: CASSYPEFGQGAGTEAFF; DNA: TGTGCCAGCAGTTACCCCGAGTTCGGACAGGGCGCGGGCACTGAAGCTTTCTTT
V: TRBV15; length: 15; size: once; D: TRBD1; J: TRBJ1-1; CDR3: CATSREGTGTSEAFF; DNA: TGTGCCACCAGCAGAGAAGGGACAGGAACATCTGAAGCTTTCTTT
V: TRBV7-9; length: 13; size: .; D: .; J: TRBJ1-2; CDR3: CASSLAAGYGYTF; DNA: TGTGCCAGCAGCTTGGCGGCAGGCTATGGCTACACCTTC
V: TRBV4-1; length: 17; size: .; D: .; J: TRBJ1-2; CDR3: CASSQDPDTLSGYGYTF; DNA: TGCGCCAGCAGCCAAGATCCCGACACCCTTTCGGGCTATGGCTACACCTTC
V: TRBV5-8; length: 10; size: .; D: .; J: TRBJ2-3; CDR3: CASSSYTQYF; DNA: TGTGCCAGCAGCTCTTATACGCAGTATTTT
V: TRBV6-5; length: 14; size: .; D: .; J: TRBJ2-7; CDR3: CASSKAGTLYEQYF; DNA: TGTGCCAGCAGTAAGGCCGGGACGCTCTACGAGCAGTACTTC
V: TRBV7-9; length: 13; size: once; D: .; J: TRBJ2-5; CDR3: CASSSRLLETQYF; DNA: TGTGCCAGCAGCTCCCGCCTTCTGGAGACCCAGTACTTC
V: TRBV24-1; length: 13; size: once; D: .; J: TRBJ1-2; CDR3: CATSWGDGFGYTF; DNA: TGTGCCACCAGTTGGGGTGACGGTTTCGGCTACACCTTC
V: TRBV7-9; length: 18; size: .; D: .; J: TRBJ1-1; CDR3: CASSPEKEGRPRTSEAFF; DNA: TGTGCCAGCAGCCCCGAAAAGGAAGGGCGACCGCGGACCTCTGAAGCTTTCTTT
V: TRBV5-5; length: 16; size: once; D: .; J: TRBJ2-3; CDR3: CASSPGDTLGTDTQYF; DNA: TGTGCCAGCAGTCCCGGGGACACCTTGGGCACAGATACGCAGTATTTT
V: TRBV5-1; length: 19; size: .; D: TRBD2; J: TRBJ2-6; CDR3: CASSSGAGLAVSGANVLTF; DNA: TGCGCCAGCAGCTCAGGGGCCGGACTAGCGGTCTCTGGGGCCAACGTCCTGACTTTC
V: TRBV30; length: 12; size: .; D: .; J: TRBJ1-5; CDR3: CAWENSNQPQHF; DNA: TGTGCCTGGGAAAATAGCAATCAGCCCCAGCATTTT
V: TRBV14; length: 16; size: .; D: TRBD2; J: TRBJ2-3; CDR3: CASSLRLAGGTDTQYF; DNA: TGTGCCAGCAGCCTTCGACTAGCGGGGGGCACAGATACGCAGTATTTT
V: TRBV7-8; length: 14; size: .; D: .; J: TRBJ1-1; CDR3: CASSLGVTGTEAFF; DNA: TGTGCCAGCAGCTTAGGGGTAACGGGTACTGAAGCTTTCTTT
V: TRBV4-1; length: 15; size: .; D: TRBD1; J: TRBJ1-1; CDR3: CASSHGKGAGTEAFF; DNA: TGCGCCAGCAGCCATGGGAAGGGGGCGGGTACTGAAGCTTTCTTT
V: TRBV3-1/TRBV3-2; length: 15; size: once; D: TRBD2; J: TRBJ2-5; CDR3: CASSQSLAAQETQYF; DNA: TGTGCCAGCAGCCAATCCCTAGCGGCCCAAGAGACCCAGTACTTC
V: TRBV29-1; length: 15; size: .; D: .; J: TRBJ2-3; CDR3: CSVLTGVRAADTQYF; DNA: TGCAGCGTTCTGACTGGCGTGAGGGCCGCAGATACGCAGTATTTT
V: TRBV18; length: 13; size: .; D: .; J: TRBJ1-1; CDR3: CASSPSLNTEAFF; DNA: TGTGCCAGCTCACCCAGCTTGAACACTGAAGCTTTCTTT
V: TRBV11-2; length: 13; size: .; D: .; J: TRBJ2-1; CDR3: CASSLAGYNEQFF; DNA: TGTGCCAGCAGCTTAGCCGGATACAATGAGCAGTTCTTC